These 14 T cell receptor beta chains share one sample of origin, sequenced in a study of cytomegalovirus exposure and HLA in healthy donors. PCR employed 60 Vbeta and 13 Jbeta primers. Using immunoSEQ multiplex PCR, the repertoire was profiled, and TCRdb retains in-frame clones only, with some absent. Of around 130,000 clones listed, around 70% are singletons. Material for sequencing was PBMCs. The receptors stem from a man aged 25 to 40 in good health and CMV-seronegative.

The chain has TRBV28 and TRBJ2-4; maybe TRBD1 (6 bases). The ends were cut back, 2 bases at V and 7 bases at J, with 12 bases in the middle. From germline, CDR1 is MDHEN and CDR2 SYDVKM. The CDR3 covers 14 residues. CDR3 sequence: CASSLRTGPNIQYF. DNA for the CDR3: TGTGCCAGCAGTTTAAGAACAGGGCCGAACATTCAGTACTTC.

The chain employs TRBV7-9 and TRBJ2-2; D is possibly TRBD2 (6 bases). V was shortened by 8 bases and J by 6 bases, with 10 bases between the two germline ends. The CDR3 covers 12 residues. Germline V gene lookup returns CDR1 SEHNR and CDR2 FQNEAQ (reference sequence). The CDR3 DNA reads TGTGCCAGCGGGGGGTATTCCGGGGAGCTGTTTTTT. Residues: CASGGYSGELFF. The whole variable domain, remainder taken from reference TRBV7-9 and TRBJ2-2, is DTGVSQNPRHKITKRGQNVTFRCDPISEHNRLYWYRQTLGQGPEFLTYFQNEAQLEKSRLLSDRFSAERPKGSFSTLEIQRTEQGDSAMYLCASGGYSGELFFGEGSRLTVL.

The gene calls are TRBV28 and TRBJ2-7; D perhaps matches TRBD1 (6 bases). CDR3 length: 16 residues. V lost 4 bases and J 0 bases, leaving 16 bases between the germline ends. CDR1 is MDHEN, CDR2 SYDVKM, per germline. The CDR3 is CASSSQGQPYSYEQYF. CDR3 nucleotide sequence: TGTGCCAGCAGTTCCCAAGGACAGCCTTACTCCTACGAGCAGTACTTC.

The chain links TRBV5-4 to TRBJ2-2, with D possibly matching TRBD1 (5 bases). The CDR3 spans 14 residues. Trimming cost V 4 bases and J 9 bases, with 16 bases left between them. Per germline, CDR1 SGHNT and CDR2 YYREEE (reference sequence). The CDR3 reads CASSPNRGTRELFF. The CDR3 bases are TGTGCCAGCAGCCCGAATAGGGGAACCAGGGAGCTGTTTTTT. The variable domain in full, completed from reference TRBV5-4 and TRBJ2-2, reads ETGVTQSPTHLIKTRGQQVTLRCSSQSGHNTVSWYQQALGQGPQFIFQYYREEENGRGNFPPRFSGLQFPNYSSELNVNALELDDSALYLCASSPNRGTRELFFGEGSRLTVL.

Remarks on this clone: The junction and the germline gene differ at one end; a read error may be behind it. The sample contains more than one DNA sequence encoding this CDR3. The chain recombines TRBV7-7 with TRBJ2-1; D may be TRBD2 (5 bases). Germline V gene data show CDR1 as SSHAT and CDR2 as FNYEAQ (reference sequence). The CDR3 has 13 residues. The CDR3 DNA is TGTGCTAGCAGCTTAGCAGGAGGCAATGAGCAGTTCTTC. Translating it yields CASSLAGGNEQFF.

The rearrangement links TRBV7-9 to TRBJ2-7; 11 bases are a match to TRBD2. Germline V gene lookup returns CDR1 SEHNR and CDR2 FQNEAQ (reference sequence). V shed 4 bases and J 4 bases; nucleotides not matched to a gene: 3. This CDR3 comprises 14 residues. CDR3 coding DNA: TGTGCCAGCAGCTCATGGACTAGCGGGTACGAGCAGTACTTC. Translating it yields CASSSWTSGYEQYF. The variable domain in full, completed from reference TRBV7-9 and TRBJ2-7, reads DTGVSQNPRHKITKRGQNVTFRCDPISEHNRLYWYRQTLGQGPEFLTYFQNEAQLEKSRLLSDRFSAERPKGSFSTLEIQRTEQGDSAMYLCASSSWTSGYEQYFGPGTRLTVT.

This clone was seen only once. The CDR3, as DNA: TGTGCCAGCAGTCAGTCTAGCGGGAAAGATACGCAGTATTTT. Translation gives CASSQSSGKDTQYF. This chain links TRBV2 with TRBJ2-3, with 9 positions matching TRBD2. The CDR3 runs to 14 residues. Germline CDR1 reads SNHLY; CDR2 reads FYNNEI. The ends lost 5 bases at V and 5 bases at J; junction bases unmatched: 5.

In its sample, this clone was seen once. The chain has TRBV13 and TRBJ2-5, with 8 bases that match TRBD2. Judging by the DNA end, TRBJ2-7 fits better; the J call may be wrong. Per the germline V gene, CDR1 is PRHDT and CDR2 is FYEKMQ (reference sequence). The CDR3 runs 14 residues. CDR3: CASSAGGSLYEQYF. The CDR3 DNA reads as TGTGCCAGCAGCGCGGGGGGTTCGCTCTACGAGCAGTACTTC.

This chain links TRBV27 with TRBJ2-7, with TRBD1 matching 10 bases. Germline CDR1 and CDR2: MNHEY and SMNVEV (reference sequence). V trimming: 5 bases; J trimming: 2 bases; junction bases outside the gene matches: 0. The CDR3 consists of 13 residues. CDR3 region: CASSGTGAYEQYF. The CDR3, as DNA: TGTGCCAGCAGTGGGACAGGGGCCTACGAGCAGTACTTC.

The J gene is TRBJ2-7, the V gene TRBV15, with TRBD1 matching over 8 bases. This CDR3 comprises 14 residues. Germline V gene sequence: CDR1 LNHNV, CDR2 YYDKDF (reference sequence). Trimming took 5 bases from V and 4 from J; bases not matched to a gene: 7. DNA for the CDR3: TGTGCCACCAGCGCCGGGCAGGGGGCATACGAGCAGTACTTC. Encoded protein: CATSAGQGAYEQYF.

The chain links TRBV5-1 to TRBJ2-3; TRBD1 might be the D (6 bases). Germline V gene lookup returns CDR1 SGHRS and CDR2 YFSETQ. The CDR3 is made up of 14 amino acids. The ends were cut back, 4 bases at V and 4 bases at J, with 13 bases in the middle. The CDR3, as DNA: TGCGCCAGCAGCACGGGACACGATCCAGATACGCAGTATTTT. Translated: CASSTGHDPDTQYF.

J is TRBJ2-1 and V is TRBV29-1; 7 bases are shared with TRBD2. CDR1 is SQVTM and CDR2 is ANQGSEA in the germline V gene. Losses at the gene ends were 7 bases for V and 1 base for J; bases not matched to a gene: 16. The CDR3 extends over 17 amino acids. CDR3 sequence (DNA): TGCAGCGCCCTGTTAAAAGCGGGAAGTTTATCCTACAATGAGCAGTTCTTC. Translation gives CSALLKAGSLSYNEQFF.

In this sample, this clone turned up once. The CDR3 here is CASSSHRDRGKNEQFF. Written as DNA, the CDR3 is TGTGCCAGCAGCTCGCACCGGGACAGGGGAAAGAATGAGCAGTTCTTC. The chain carries TRBV7-2 and TRBJ2-1; 10 bases agree with TRBD1. CDR1 SGHTA and CDR2 FQGNSA come from the germline V gene. V lost 4 bases, J lost 7 bases, and 10 bases stayed unmatched. The CDR3 sequence is 16 residues long.

This chain connects TRBV7-3 to TRBJ2-5, with TRBD2 identical over 8 bases. The CDR3 is 16 amino acids. The trim removed 5 bases at V and 5 bases at J, leaving 13 bases unmatched. Germline lookup yields CDR1 SGHTA and CDR2 FQGTGA. Here the CDR3 DNA reads TGTGCCAGCAGCCTACAAGTGGCGGGGGGTCGGGAGACCCAGTACTTC. Translated, it gives CASSLQVAGGRETQYF.